This T cell receptor beta chain was sequenced in a study of T-cell memory formation after mild COVID-19. TCR alpha and TCR beta cDNA libraries with sample barcodes and UMIs came from 5'RACE using constant-segment primers. TCRdb reprocessed the 5' RACE reads with MiXCR, giving one entry per CDR3 protein. Among around 510,000 distinct CDR3 sequences listed, less than 25% were seen once. Deletions cut 5 bases from V and 7 bases from J, with 13 bases between. CDR3 size: 13 residues. This clonotype came up a few times. This sequence originates from an adult woman who had mild COVID-19 (a few samples of this study predate the infection). Cell type and time point are not known. The J gene is TRBJ2-3, the V gene TRBV12-3 or TRBV12-4; perhaps TRBD2 as D (5 bases). Sequenced: PBMCs or a T cell subset sorted from them (not recorded which). The CDR3, as DNA: TGTGCCAGCAGTCCCGGGAAGGGAAATACGCAGTATTTT. It codes for CASSPGKGNTQYF.